A single sample is the source of the 5 T cell receptor beta chains below, sequenced in a study of T cell repertoires in cytomegalovirus infection. MiXCR, run by TCRdb on the reads, gives a single entry per CDR3 protein. The sample shows more than 350,000 distinct CDR3 sequences, roughly a third of them seen only once. Sequences were obtained from PBMCs. All receptors come from a human donor in good health (CMV status not recorded). Some clones in this sample may be carry-over from other donors' samples.

This clonotype has ten or more counts. The V gene is TRBV7-3, the J gene TRBJ1-4; D remains ambiguous. The germline V gene has CDR1 SGHTA and CDR2 FQGTGA. Trimming took 5 bases from V and 8 from J, leaving 15 bases between them. This CDR3 has 14 residues. CDR3 residues: CASSLARVDEKLFF. CDR3 DNA: TGTGCCAGCAGCCTCGCGCGGGTCGACGAAAAACTGTTTTTT.

This clonotype was found a few times. V gene TRBV19 combines with J gene TRBJ2-7; 8 bases fit TRBD1. Trimming cost V 6 bases and J 2 bases; bases outside gene matches: 6. Germline-derived CDR1 and CDR2 are LNHDA and SQIVND (reference sequence). The CDR3 consists of 14 residues. This CDR3 is CASSRQGIPYEQYF. In DNA, the CDR3 is TGTGCCAGTAGCCGACAGGGGATCCCCTACGAGCAGTACTTC.

In this sample, this clonotype turned up many times. This chain connects TRBV7-9 to TRBJ2-7, with D uncertain. There are 15 residues in the CDR3. Trimming removed 1 base at V and 2 bases at J, with 12 bases between. CDR1 SEHNR and CDR2 FQNEAQ come from the germline V gene (reference sequence). The CDR3 loop is CASSLVGVNPYEQYF. CDR3 DNA sequence: TGTGCCAGCAGCTTAGTGGGTGTAAACCCCTACGAGCAGTACTTC.

This clonotype was seen a handful of times. V is TRBV7-9 and J is TRBJ2-2; unclear D gene. From germline, CDR1 is SEHNR and CDR2 FQNEAQ (reference sequence). V was pared by 4 bases and J by 0 bases, with 15 bases between. The CDR3 sequence is 17 residues long. CDR3 nucleotides: TGTGCCAGCAGCTCTCCTCTTACAATAACGAACACCGGGGAGCTGTTTTTT. The encoded protein is CASSSPLTITNTGELFF.

This clonotype has just a few counts. V gene TRBV7-8 combines with J gene TRBJ1-5; D may be TRBD1 (5 bases). V was trimmed by 5 bases and J by 6 bases, leaving 11 bases between them. Germline loops: CDR1 SGHVS, CDR2 FQNEAQ. The CDR3 length is 13 residues. Here the CDR3 reads CASSRGGAQPQHF. CDR3 nucleotides: TGTGCCAGCAGCCGGGGTGGGGCTCAGCCCCAGCATTTT.